This T cell receptor beta chain is from a study of T-cell memory formation after mild COVID-19. Trimming pared 0 bases from V and 2 bases from J, leaving 13 bases between. CDR1 is SGDLS and CDR2 is YYNGEE in the germline V gene. CDR3 size: 16 residues. This clonotype was observed at least ten times. Antigen unknown. Whole-study findings and limits: Whereas later expanders leaned CD4+, clones contracting day 15 to 85 showed a balanced CD4/CD8 makeup.

TCRdb re-called the 5' RACE reads through MiXCR, storing one row per CDR3 protein. The sample has approximately 480,000 distinct CDR3 sequences, roughly 18% seen once. Sequencing input: PBMCs or a T cell subset sorted from them (not recorded which). J is TRBJ2-3 and V is TRBV9; possibly TRBD2 for D (6 bases). The receptor was derived from an adult woman who had mild COVID-19 (a few samples of this study predate the infection). Cell type and time point are not known. CDR3 nucleotides: TGTGCCAGCAGCGTAGAGGAGGGGTCATCCACAGATACGCAGTATTTT. It translates to CASSVEEGSSTDTQYF.